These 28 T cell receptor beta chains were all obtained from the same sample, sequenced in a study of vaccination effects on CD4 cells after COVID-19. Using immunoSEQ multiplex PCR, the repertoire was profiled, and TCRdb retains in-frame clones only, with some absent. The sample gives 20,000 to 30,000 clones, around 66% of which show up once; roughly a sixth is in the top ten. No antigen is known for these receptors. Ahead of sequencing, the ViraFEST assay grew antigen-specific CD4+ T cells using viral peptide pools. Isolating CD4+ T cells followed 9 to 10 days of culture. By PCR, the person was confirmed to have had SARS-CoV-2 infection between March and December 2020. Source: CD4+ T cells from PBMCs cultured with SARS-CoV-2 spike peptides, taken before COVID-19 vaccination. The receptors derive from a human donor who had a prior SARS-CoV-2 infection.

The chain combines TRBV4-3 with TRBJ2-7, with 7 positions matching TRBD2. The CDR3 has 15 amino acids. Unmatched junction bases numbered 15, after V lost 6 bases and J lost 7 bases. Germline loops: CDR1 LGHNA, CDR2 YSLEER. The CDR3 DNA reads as TGCGCCAGCAGTCTCCGAGTCGGACTAGGTTATGAGCAGTACTTC. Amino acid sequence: CASSLRVGLGYEQYF.

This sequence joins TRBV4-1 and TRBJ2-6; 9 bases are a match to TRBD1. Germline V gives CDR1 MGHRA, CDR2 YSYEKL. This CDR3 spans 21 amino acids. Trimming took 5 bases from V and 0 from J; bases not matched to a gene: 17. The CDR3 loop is CASSIYTVGTGTYSGANVLTF. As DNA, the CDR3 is TGCGCCAGCAGCATATATACTGTAGGGACAGGGACCTACTCTGGGGCCAACGTCCTGACTTTC.

The CDR3 loop is CSAATSGGYNEQFF. The CDR3 region has the DNA TGCAGCGCCGCCACTAGCGGGGGGTACAATGAGCAGTTCTTC. The chain carries TRBV29-1 and TRBJ2-1; 12 bases line up with TRBD2. Germline V gene lookup returns CDR1 SQVTM and CDR2 ANQGSEA. The J segment lost 4 bases and the V segment lost 7 bases, leaving 5 bases of the junction unmatched. CDR3 length: 14 amino acids.

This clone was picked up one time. The CDR3 protein is CASSYGYSGANVLTF. The CDR3 DNA reads TGTGCCAGTAGTTACGGATACTCTGGGGCCAACGTCCTGACTTTC. The chain recombines TRBV19 with TRBJ2-6; D is unresolved. The CDR3 is 15 residues long. Germline assignment: CDR1 LNHDA and CDR2 SQIVND (reference sequence). Trimming removed 5 bases from V and 0 bases from J, with 8 bases in between.

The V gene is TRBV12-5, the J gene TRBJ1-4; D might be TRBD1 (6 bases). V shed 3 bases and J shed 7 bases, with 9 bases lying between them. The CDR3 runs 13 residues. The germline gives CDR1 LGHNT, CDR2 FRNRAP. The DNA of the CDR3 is TGTGCTAGTGGTTTTCAGGGGTCTGAAAAACTGTTTTTT. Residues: CASGFQGSEKLFF.

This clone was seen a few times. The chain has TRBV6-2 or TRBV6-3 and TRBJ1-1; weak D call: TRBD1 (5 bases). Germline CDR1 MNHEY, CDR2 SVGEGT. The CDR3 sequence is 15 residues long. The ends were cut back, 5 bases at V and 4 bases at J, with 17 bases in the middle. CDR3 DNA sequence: TGTGCCAGCAGTACGGACTGGGGTGGGGGCACTGAAGCTTTCTTT. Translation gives CASSTDWGGGTEAFF.

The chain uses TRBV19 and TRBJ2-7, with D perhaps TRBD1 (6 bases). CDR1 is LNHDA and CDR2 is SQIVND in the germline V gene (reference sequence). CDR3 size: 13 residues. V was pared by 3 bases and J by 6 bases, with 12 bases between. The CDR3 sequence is CASSIDRGTEQYF. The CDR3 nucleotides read TGTGCCAGTAGTATTGATAGGGGGACCGAGCAGTACTTC.

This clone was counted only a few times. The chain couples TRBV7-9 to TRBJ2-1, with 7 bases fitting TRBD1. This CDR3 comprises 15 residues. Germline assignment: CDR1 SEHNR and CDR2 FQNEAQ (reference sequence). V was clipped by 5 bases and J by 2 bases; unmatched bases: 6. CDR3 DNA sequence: TGTGCCAGCAGCCCCGGGACAGTCCCCTACAATGAGCAGTTCTTC. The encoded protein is CASSPGTVPYNEQFF.

CDR3 residues: CASSKTSGGLSYNEQFF. Written as DNA, the CDR3 is TGCGCCAGCAGCAAAACTAGCGGGGGACTCTCCTACAATGAGCAGTTCTTC. V usage is TRBV5-1 and J usage is TRBJ2-1, with 11 positions matching TRBD2. Trimming cost V 4 bases and J 0 bases; bases outside gene matches: 6. This CDR3 has 17 amino acids. Germline V lookup: CDR1 SGHRS, CDR2 YFSETQ.

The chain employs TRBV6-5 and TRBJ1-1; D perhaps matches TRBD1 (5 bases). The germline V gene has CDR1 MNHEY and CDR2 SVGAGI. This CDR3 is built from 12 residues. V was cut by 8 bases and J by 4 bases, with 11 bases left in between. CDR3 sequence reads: CASSRGTTEAFF. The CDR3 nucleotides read TGTGCCAGCTCCCGGGGCACCACTGAAGCTTTCTTT.

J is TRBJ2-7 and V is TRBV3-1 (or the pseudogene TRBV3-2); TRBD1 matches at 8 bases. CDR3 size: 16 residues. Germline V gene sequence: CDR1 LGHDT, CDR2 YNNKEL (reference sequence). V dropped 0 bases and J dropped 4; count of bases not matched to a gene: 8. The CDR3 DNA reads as TGTGCCAGCAGCCAAGAAGAACGGACAGGGTTTTACGAGCAGTACTTC. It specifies CASSQEERTGFYEQYF.

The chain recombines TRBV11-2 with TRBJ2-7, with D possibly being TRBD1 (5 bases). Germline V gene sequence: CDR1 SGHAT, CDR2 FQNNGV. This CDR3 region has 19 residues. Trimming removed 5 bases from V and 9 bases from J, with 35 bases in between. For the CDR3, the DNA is TGTGCCAGCAGCCCCCGTCCGGCGGTCATAGTTCCCAGGGTCGAGGTGCAGTACTTC. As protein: CASSPRPAVIVPRVEVQYF.

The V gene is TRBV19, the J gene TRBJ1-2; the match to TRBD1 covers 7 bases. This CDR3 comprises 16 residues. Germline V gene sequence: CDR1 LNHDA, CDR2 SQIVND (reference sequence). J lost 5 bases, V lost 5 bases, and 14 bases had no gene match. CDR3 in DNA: TGTGCCAGTAGTTACGCAGGGACAGAGATTAGGTATGGCTACACCTTC. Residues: CASSYAGTEIRYGYTF.

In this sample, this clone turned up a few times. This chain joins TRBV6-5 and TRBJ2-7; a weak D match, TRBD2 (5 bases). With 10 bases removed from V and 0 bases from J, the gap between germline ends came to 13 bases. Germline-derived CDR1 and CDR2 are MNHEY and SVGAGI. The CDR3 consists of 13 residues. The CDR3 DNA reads TGTGCCACTATGAGGGCGGACTCCTACGAGCAGTACTTC. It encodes CATMRADSYEQYF.

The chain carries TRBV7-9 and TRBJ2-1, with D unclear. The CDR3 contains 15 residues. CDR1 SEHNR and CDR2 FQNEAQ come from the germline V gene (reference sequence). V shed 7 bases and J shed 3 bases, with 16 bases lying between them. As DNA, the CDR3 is TGTGCCAGCATGAGAACGAGGACCGACTACAATGAGCAGTTCTTC. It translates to CASMRTRTDYNEQFF.

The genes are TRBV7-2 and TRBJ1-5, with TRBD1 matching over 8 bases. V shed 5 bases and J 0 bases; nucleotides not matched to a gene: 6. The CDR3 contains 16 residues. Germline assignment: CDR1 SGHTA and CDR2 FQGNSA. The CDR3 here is CASSDQGAGSNQPQHF. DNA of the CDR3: TGTGCCAGCAGCGACCAGGGGGCGGGTAGCAATCAGCCCCAGCATTTT.

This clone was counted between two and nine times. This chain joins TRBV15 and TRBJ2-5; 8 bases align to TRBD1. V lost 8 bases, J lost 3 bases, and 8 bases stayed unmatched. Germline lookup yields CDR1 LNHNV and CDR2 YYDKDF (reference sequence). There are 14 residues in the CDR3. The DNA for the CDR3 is TGTGCCACCGCTGTGGGACAGGAAAAAGAGACCCAGTACTTC. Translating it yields CATAVGQEKETQYF.

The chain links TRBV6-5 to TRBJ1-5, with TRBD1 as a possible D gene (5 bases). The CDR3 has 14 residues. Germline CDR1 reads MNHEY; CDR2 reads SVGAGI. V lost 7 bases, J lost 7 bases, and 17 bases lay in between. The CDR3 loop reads CASNREGREQPQHF. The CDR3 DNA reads TGTGCCAGCAACCGCGAGGGGCGCGAACAGCCCCAGCATTTT.

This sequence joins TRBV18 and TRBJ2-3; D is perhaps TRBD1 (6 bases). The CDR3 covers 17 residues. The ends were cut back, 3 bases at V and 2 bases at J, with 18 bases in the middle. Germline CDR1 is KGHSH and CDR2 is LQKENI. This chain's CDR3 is CASSPLPGQLSTDTQYF. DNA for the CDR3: TGTGCCAGCTCACCGTTACCGGGACAACTATCCACAGATACGCAGTATTTT.

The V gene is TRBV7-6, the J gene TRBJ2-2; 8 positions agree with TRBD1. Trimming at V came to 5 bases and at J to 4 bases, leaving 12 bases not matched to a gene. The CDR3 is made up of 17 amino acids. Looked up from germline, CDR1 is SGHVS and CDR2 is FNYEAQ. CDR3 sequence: CASSPTPGTGGTGELFF. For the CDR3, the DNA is TGTGCCAGCAGCCCGACTCCCGGGACAGGTGGCACCGGGGAGCTGTTTTTT.

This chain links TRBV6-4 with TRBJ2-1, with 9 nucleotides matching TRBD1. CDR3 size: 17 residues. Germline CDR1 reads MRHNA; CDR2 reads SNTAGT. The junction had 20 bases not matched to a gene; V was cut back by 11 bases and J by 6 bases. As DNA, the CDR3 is TGTGCCGGCCAGCCCTTTAAACCGGGACAGGGTCGCAATGAGCAGTTCTTC. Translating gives CAGQPFKPGQGRNEQFF.

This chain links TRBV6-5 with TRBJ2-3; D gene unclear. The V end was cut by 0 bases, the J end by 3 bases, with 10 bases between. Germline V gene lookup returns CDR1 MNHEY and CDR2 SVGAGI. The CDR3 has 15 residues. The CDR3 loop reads CASSYSRAQTDTQYF. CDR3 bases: TGTGCCAGCAGTTACTCGCGAGCGCAAACAGATACGCAGTATTTT.

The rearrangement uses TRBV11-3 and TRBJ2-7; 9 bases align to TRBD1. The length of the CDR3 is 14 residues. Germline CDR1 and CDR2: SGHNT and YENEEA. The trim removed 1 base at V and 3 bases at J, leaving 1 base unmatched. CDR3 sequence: CASSLVTGGYEQYF. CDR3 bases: TGTGCCAGCAGCTTAGTGACAGGGGGCTACGAGCAGTACTTC.

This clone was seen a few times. CDR3 sequence: CASSLLPANTGELFF. The CDR3 coding sequence is TGCGCCAGCAGCTTGCTCCCAGCGAACACCGGGGAGCTGTTTTTT. The rearrangement uses TRBV5-1 and TRBJ2-2; D ambiguous. V shed 1 base and J shed 0 bases, with 7 bases lying between them. Per the germline V gene, CDR1 is SGHRS and CDR2 is YFSETQ. The CDR3 length is 15 residues.

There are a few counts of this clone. The CDR3 reads CASSLGLSTDTQYF. The CDR3, as DNA: TGCGCCAGCAGCTTGGGCCTTAGCACAGATACGCAGTATTTT. The chain has TRBV5-1 and TRBJ2-3; D remains unclear. The CDR3 sequence is 14 residues long. The germline V gene has CDR1 SGHRS and CDR2 YFSETQ. Between the trimmed V and J ends, which lost 0 bases and 0 bases, there was a span of 5 bases.

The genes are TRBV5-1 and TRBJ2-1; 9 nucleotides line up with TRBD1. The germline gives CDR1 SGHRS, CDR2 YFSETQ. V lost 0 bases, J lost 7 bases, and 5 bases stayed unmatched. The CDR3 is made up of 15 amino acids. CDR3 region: CASSLGGTGTNEQFF. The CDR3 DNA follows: TGCGCCAGCAGCTTGGGCGGGACAGGGACAAATGAGCAGTTCTTC. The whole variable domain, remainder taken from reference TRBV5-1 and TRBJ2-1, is KAGVTQTPRYLIKTRGQQVTLSCSPISGHRSVSWYQQTPGQGLQFLFEYFSETQRNKGNFPGRFSGRQFSNSRSEMNVSTLELGDSALYLCASSLGGTGTNEQFFGPGTRLTVL.

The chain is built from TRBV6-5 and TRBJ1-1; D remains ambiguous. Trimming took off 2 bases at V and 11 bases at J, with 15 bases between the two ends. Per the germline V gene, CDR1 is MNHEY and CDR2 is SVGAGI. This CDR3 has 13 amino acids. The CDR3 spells CASSYESMSPAFF. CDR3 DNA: TGTGCCAGCAGTTACGAGAGTATGAGTCCTGCTTTCTTT.

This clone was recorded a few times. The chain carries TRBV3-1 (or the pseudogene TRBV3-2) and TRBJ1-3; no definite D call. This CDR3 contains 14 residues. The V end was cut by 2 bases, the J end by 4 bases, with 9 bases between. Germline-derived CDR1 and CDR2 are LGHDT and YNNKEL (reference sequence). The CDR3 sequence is CASSQQSYGNTIYF. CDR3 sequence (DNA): TGTGCCAGCAGCCAACAATCGTACGGAAACACCATATATTTT.